A selection of T cell receptor beta chains follows, all from one sample in a study of blood T cell repertoires in COVID-19. Repertoires were generated with immunoSEQ multiplex PCR, while TCRdb's copy carries only in-frame clones and drops some. Of about 140,000 clones in the sample, approximately 86% were seen once. Sequenced input: peripheral blood. These receptors all stem from a human donor in a cohort sampled during active COVID-19. Each CDR3 is given with its conserved first and last residue. A D gene is named only where the DNA matches it firmly. Clone size appears in some rows only: once, few, many, or a class for an expanded clone.

j_gene | d_gene | abundance | v_gene | CDR3nt | CDR3aa
TRBJ1-4 | NA | NA | TRBV7-2 | TGTGCCAGCAGCTTCGGGCAGGGTACTGAAAAACTGTTTTTT | CASSFGQGTEKLFF
TRBJ1-1 | NA | medium-sized | TRBV2 | TGTGCCAGCAGCCGCTACAGGGCTGAAGCTTTCTTT | CASSRYRAEAFF
TRBJ1-4 | NA | NA | TRBV5-4 | TGTGCCAGCAGCTTGGGTAAAGGAGGTTCTAATGAAAAACTGTTTTTT | CASSLGKGGSNEKLFF
TRBJ2-7 | TRBD2 | NA | TRBV7-2 | TGTGCCAGCAGCACCGCGGGAGGGCGGGCGTACGAGCAGTACTTC | CASSTAGGRAYEQYF
TRBJ2-1 | NA | NA | TRBV15 | TGTGCCACCAGCAGAGGCGGGTCCGTCTACAATGAGCAGTTCTTC | CATSRGGSVYNEQFF
TRBJ1-3 | NA | NA | TRBV18 | TGTGCCAGCTCAACCGGTGCAGGGGCTGGAAACACCATATATTTT | CASSTGAGAGNTIYF
TRBJ2-7 | NA | NA | TRBV2 | TGTGCCAGCAGTGAAGCGCTTGTCGGGAGTGTATACGAGCAGTACTTC | CASSEALVGSVYEQYF
TRBJ1-3 | NA | NA | TRBV4-1 | TGCGCCAGCAGCCAAACCAGGTTACAGGCCGGCTCTGGAAACACCATATATTTT | CASSQTRLQAGSGNTIYF
TRBJ2-1 | TRBD2 | once | TRBV6-5 | TGTGCCAGCAGTTATCAAAGCGGGAGGCCAGACAATAAGCAGTTCTTC | CASSYQSGRPDNKQFF
TRBJ2-3 | TRBD1 | NA | TRBV6-5 | TGTGCCAGCGAACAGGGGGCAGATACGCAGTATTTT | CASEQGADTQYF
TRBJ2-3 | TRBD2 | NA | TRBV27 | TGTGCCAGCAGTTTACTACTAGCGGGGGTAGCTAGCACAGATACGCAGTATTTT | CASSLLLAGVASTDTQYF
TRBJ2-3 | TRBD2 | NA | TRBV3-1/TRBV3-2 | TGTGCCAGCAGCCCTTGGACTAGCAGCACAGATACGCAGTATTTT | CASSPWTSSTDTQYF
TRBJ2-7 | TRBD2 | once | TRBV27 | TGTGCCAGCAGTTCTCCGACTAGCGGGAGATACGAGCAGTACTTC | CASSSPTSGRYEQYF
TRBJ1-1 | TRBD1 | NA | TRBV11-2 | TGTGCCAGCAGCTTAGGGGACAGCCGAACTGAAGCTTTCTTT | CASSLGDSRTEAFF
TRBJ1-1 | NA | NA | TRBV9 | TGTGCCAGCAGCGTAGGTGTGGGGGGCACTGAAGCTTTCTTT | CASSVGVGGTEAFF
TRBJ2-3 | TRBD1 | NA | TRBV28 | TGTGCCAGCAGCCACGGACAGGGGGCCGTAGATACGCAGTATTTT | CASSHGQGAVDTQYF
TRBJ1-2 | NA | NA | TRBV3-1/TRBV3-2 | TGTGCCAGCAGCCAAGATATTAACAGGGTGGGCGGCTACACCTTC | CASSQDINRVGGYTF
TRBJ2-3 | NA | once | TRBV11-2 | TGTGCCAGCAACCCAACGACAGTTAGCACAGATACGCAGTATTTT | CASNPTTVSTDTQYF
TRBJ1-1 | NA | NA | TRBV7-9 | TGTGCCAGCAGTTTAGTCAGGGGACACACTGAAGCTTTCTTT | CASSLVRGHTEAFF
TRBJ2-2 | TRBD1 | NA | TRBV5-1 | TGCGCCAGCAGCTTGACAGGGGATCTGACGAACACCGGGGAGCTGTTTTTT | CASSLTGDLTNTGELFF
TRBJ2-7 | TRBD1 | NA | TRBV28 | TGTGCCAGCAGCCCGGACAGGGGCTACGAGCAGTACTTC | CASSPDRGYEQYF
TRBJ1-4 | NA | once | TRBV2 | TGTGCCAGCAGTGAATACGGCGGAAGAGGGGAAAAACTGTTTTTT | CASSEYGGRGEKLFF
TRBJ2-5 | NA | NA | TRBV28 | TGTGCCAGCAGCCCTCCGGGCCTAGCTCGGGGGGAGACCCAGTACTTC | CASSPPGLARGETQYF
TRBJ1-5 | TRBD1 | NA | TRBV23-1 | TGCGCCAGCACTCGGACAGGGATAGGCAATCAGCCCCAGCATTTT | CASTRTGIGNQPQHF
TRBJ2-1 | NA | NA | TRBV18 | TGTGCCAGCTCACCGGTGGATACAGGGAGGGTGGGAAATGAGCAGTTCTTC | CASSPVDTGRVGNEQFF
TRBJ2-7 | NA | NA | TRBV5-5 | TGTGCCAGCAGCTTGCTCGGACTCTCCTACGAGCAGTACTTC | CASSLLGLSYEQYF
TRBJ2-1 | NA | NA | TRBV4-2 | TGTGCCAGCAGCCAAGCTCGCGGTGGTCCCTACAATGAGCAGTTCTTC | CASSQARGGPYNEQFF
TRBJ2-3 | TRBD1 | NA | TRBV13 | TGTGCCAGCAGCTTAGGCCTGACAGGGGGGGCAGATACGCAGTATTTT | CASSLGLTGGADTQYF
TRBJ2-1 | TRBD2 | NA | TRBV28 | TGTGCCAGCAGCCCGACTAGCGGGGGACACAATGAGCAGTTCTTC | CASSPTSGGHNEQFF
TRBJ1-6 | TRBD1 | NA | TRBV10-1 | TGCGCCAGGCCGGACAGGTTGGCACCCCTCCACTTT | CARPDRLAPLHF
TRBJ1-4 | NA | NA | TRBV9 | TGTGCCAGCAGCGTAGGGGCGGGCAGATCCGGAGAAAAACTGTTTTTT | CASSVGAGRSGEKLFF
TRBJ2-1 | TRBD2 | NA | TRBV3-1/TRBV3-2 | TGTGCCAGCAGGACTAGCGGGAACAATGAGCAGTTCTTC | CASRTSGNNEQFF
TRBJ1-2 | NA | NA | TRBV7-9 | TGTGCCAGCAGCCCTACGGGAGGAAGGGCCAACTATGGCTACACCTTC | CASSPTGGRANYGYTF
TRBJ2-7 | TRBD2 | NA | TRBV7-9 | TGTGCCAGCATGGGGATGGCGGGAGGAATGGGCGAGCAGTACTTC | CASMGMAGGMGEQYF
TRBJ2-1 | TRBD2 | NA | TRBV3-1/TRBV3-2 | TGTGCCAGCAGCCAATTCCGAAGCGGGAGGACCCGGAATGAGCAGTTCTTC | CASSQFRSGRTRNEQFF
TRBJ2-3 | TRBD2 | NA | TRBV3-1/TRBV3-2 | TGTGCCAGCAGCCAAGATCTTAAGACTAGCGGGGGGCGCTCCACAGATACGCAGTATTTT | CASSQDLKTSGGRSTDTQYF
TRBJ1-2 | NA | NA | TRBV12-3/TRBV12-4 | TGTGCCAGCAGTTTAGGGGGCATTTGGGGCTACACCTTC | CASSLGGIWGYTF
TRBJ1-2 | NA | NA | TRBV20-1 | TGCAGTGCTAGTGATAGTGGCTACACCTTC | CSASDSGYTF
TRBJ2-5 | TRBD1 | NA | TRBV10-3 | TGTGCCATCAGTGATGGGACAGTTCTGTCTCCGCTCCAAGAGACCCAGTACTTC | CAISDGTVLSPLQETQYF
TRBJ2-1 | TRBD2 | NA | TRBV7-2 | TGTGCCAGCAGCCTTGTAGCGGGAGCGGGGGGGAATGAGCAGTTCTTC | CASSLVAGAGGNEQFF
TRBJ2-1 | NA | NA | TRBV15 | TGTGCCACCAGCAGAGATGACATATTCATCAGCTCCTACAATGAGCAGTTCTTC | CATSRDDIFISSYNEQFF
TRBJ1-2 | NA | NA | TRBV5-5 | TGTGCCAGCAGCTTGGCCAACTCGGGGTTGGATGGCTACACCTTC | CASSLANSGLDGYTF